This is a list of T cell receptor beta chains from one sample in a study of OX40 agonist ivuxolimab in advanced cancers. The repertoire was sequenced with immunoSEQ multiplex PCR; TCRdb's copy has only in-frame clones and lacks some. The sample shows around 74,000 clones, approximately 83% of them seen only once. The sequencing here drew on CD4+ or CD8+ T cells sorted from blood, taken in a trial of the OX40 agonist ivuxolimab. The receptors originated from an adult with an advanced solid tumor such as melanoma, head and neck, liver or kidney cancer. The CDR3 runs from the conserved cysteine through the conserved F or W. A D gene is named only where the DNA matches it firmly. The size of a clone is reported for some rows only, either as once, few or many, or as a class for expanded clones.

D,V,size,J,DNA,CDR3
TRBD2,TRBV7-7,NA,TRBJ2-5,TGTGCTAGCAGCCCGGGACTAGCGGGGCATCAAGAGACCCAGTACTTC,CASSPGLAGHQETQYF
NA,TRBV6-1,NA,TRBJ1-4,TGTGCCAGCAGTGAAAGGGGGGGGTTTCGGGAAAAACTGTTTTTT,CASSERGGFREKLFF
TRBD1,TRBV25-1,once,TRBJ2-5,TGTGCCAGCAGTGAACCGGGACAGGGGTCCCAAGAGACCCAGTACTTC,CASSEPGQGSQETQYF
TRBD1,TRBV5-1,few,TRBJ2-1,TGCGCCAGCAGAGACCCCAGGGGGCCATACAATGAGCAGTTCTTC,CASRDPRGPYNEQFF
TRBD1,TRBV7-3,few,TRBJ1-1,TGTGCCAGCAGCCTGCAGACAGGGGGGAACACTGAAGCTTTCTTT,CASSLQTGGNTEAFF
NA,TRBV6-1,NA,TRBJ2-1,TGTGCCAGCAACGCCGAGGTGGTCAATGAGCAGTTCTTC,CASNAEVVNEQFF
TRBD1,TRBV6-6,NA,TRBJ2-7,TGTGCCAGCAGTTATAACCCGGGACAGGAGGCCGAGCAGTACTTC,CASSYNPGQEAEQYF
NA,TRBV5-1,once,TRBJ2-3,TGCGCCAGCAGCTCATACGGCACAGATACGCAGTATTTT,CASSSYGTDTQYF
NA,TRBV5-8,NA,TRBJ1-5,TGTGCCAGCAGCTCTGGGACCTTTAGCAATCAGCCCCAGCATTTT,CASSSGTFSNQPQHF
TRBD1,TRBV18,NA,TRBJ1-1,TGTGCCAGCTCACCGGGAGGGGGCCGTGAGAACACTGAAGCTTTCTTT,CASSPGGGRENTEAFF
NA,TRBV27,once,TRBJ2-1,TGTGCCAGCAGCCTCAAACCTGCCCGGGGGCGAAGCTCCTACAATGAGCAGTTCTTC,CASSLKPARGRSSYNEQFF
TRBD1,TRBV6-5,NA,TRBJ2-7,TGTGCCAGCAGTAACCGGGACAGCTCCTACGAGCAGTACTTC,CASSNRDSSYEQYF
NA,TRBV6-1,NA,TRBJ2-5,TGTGCCAGCAGTCCAGGTTTGCGGGAGACCCAGTACTTC,CASSPGLRETQYF
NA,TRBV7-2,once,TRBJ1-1,TGTGCCAGCAGCACTGACCCGGGGAACAGAGGGAACACTGAAGCTTTCTTT,CASSTDPGNRGNTEAFF
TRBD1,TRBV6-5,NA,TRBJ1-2,TGTGCCAGCAGTTTGACGGGACAGGGAGTATATGGCTACACCTTC,CASSLTGQGVYGYTF
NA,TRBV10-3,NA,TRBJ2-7,TGTGCCATCAGTGAGTCGGGGACTCTTCCCCACTACGAGCAGTACTTC,CAISESGTLPHYEQYF
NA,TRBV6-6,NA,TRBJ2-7,TGTGCCAGCAGTTATGAGGTTTACGAGCAGTACTTC,CASSYEVYEQYF
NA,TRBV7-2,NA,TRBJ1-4,TGTGCCAGCAGCTTAGCGCGGGGGGAAAAACTGTTTTTT,CASSLARGEKLFF
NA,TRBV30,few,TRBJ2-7,TGTGGGGGACGGATCAAAAGGTTGGTCTCCTACGAGCAGTACTTC,CGGRIKRLVSYEQYF
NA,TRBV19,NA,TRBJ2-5,TGTGCCAGTAGCGTTCCGGGACAAGAGACCCAGTACTTC,CASSVPGQETQYF
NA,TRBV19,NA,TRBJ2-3,TGTGCCAGTAGTATAGGTCGTACAGCGGCAGATACGCAGTATTTT,CASSIGRTAADTQYF
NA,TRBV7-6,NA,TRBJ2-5,TGTGCCAGCAGCTTAGCGGCTTCGAGATCGGAGACCCAGTACTTC,CASSLAASRSETQYF
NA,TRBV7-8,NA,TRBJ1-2,TGTGCCAGCAGCATAAGGGATCTCTCGGGCTATGGCTACACCTTC,CASSIRDLSGYGYTF
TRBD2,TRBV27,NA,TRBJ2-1,TGTGCCAGCAGCCAAAGCGGGGGAACTTACAATGAGCAGTTCTTC,CASSQSGGTYNEQFF
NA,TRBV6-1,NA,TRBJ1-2,TGTGCCAGCAGTGACGTCGGCCGCTATGGCTACACCTTC,CASSDVGRYGYTF
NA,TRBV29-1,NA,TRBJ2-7,TGCAGCGTTGCCACAGGGTACGGCTACGAGCAGTACTTC,CSVATGYGYEQYF
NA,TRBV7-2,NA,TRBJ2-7,TGTGCCAGCAGCACCTCATCAGTGTCCTACGAGCAGTACTTC,CASSTSSVSYEQYF
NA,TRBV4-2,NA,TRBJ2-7,TGTGCCAGCAGCCCGGGGACCGACTACGAGCAGTACTTC,CASSPGTDYEQYF
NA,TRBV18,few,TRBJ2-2,TGTGCCAGCTCACCACATCCCGGGGAGCTGTTTTTT,CASSPHPGELFF
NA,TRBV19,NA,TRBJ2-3,TGTGCCAGTAGTATGCGCCCGAGGGGGTCGCCAGATACGCAGTATTTT,CASSMRPRGSPDTQYF
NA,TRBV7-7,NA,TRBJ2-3,TGTGCCAGCAGCTCAATTGGGGGGGCCACAGATACGCAGTATTTT,CASSSIGGATDTQYF
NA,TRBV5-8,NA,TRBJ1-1,TGTGCCAGCAGCCCCCTCCCGGGACAGAACACTGAAGCTTTCTTT,CASSPLPGQNTEAFF
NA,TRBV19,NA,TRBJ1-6,TGTGCCAGTAGCCGGGAGTATAATTCACCCCTCCACTTT,CASSREYNSPLHF
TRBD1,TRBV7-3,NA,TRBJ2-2,TGTGCCAGCAGCTTACAGGGACAGACAAACACCGGGGAGCTGTTTTTT,CASSLQGQTNTGELFF
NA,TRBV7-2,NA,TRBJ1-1,TGTGCCAGCAGCTTATCTCGGGAGAAAGCTTTCTTT,CASSLSREKAFF
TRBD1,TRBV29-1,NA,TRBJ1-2,TGCAGCGTTCGACAGGGGGCATATGGCTACACCTTC,CSVRQGAYGYTF
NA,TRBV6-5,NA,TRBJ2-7,TGTGCCAGCAGTCTACAGGGGGGGAGCTCCTACGAGCAGTACTTC,CASSLQGGSSYEQYF
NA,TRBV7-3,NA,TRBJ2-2,TGTGCCAGCAGCTCGAACACCGGGGAGCTGTTTTTT,CASSSNTGELFF
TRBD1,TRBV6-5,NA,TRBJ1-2,TGTGCCAGCAGTTATAGGGACAGGGCTTATGGCTACACCTTC,CASSYRDRAYGYTF
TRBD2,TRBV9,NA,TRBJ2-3,TGTGCCAGCAGCTTCGGACTAGCGGGCGACGCAGGCACAGATACGCAGTATTTT,CASSFGLAGDAGTDTQYF
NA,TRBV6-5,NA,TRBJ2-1,TGTGCCAGCAGTTACCCGGCGGGACATGAGCAGTTCTTC,CASSYPAGHEQFF
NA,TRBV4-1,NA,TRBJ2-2,TGCGCCACCGAAGATTTCAACACCGGGGAGCTGTTTTTT,CATEDFNTGELFF
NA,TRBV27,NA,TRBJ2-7,TGTGCCAGCAGTCAAGGTGGCTACGAGCAGTACTTC,CASSQGGYEQYF
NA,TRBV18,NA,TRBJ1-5,TGTGCCAGCTCACCGGGATTTAATAGCAATCAGCCCCAGCATTTT,CASSPGFNSNQPQHF
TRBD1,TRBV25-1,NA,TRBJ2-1,TGTGCCAGCAGTGCCATGACAGGGCATCCCTACAATGAGCAGTTCTTC,CASSAMTGHPYNEQFF
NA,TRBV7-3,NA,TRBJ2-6,TGTGCCAGCAGCTTATATCCAGGGGACCGTGGGGCCAACGTCCTGACTTTC,CASSLYPGDRGANVLTF
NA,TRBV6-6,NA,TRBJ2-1,TGTGCCAGCAGCCAGACCACGGGCGAGCAGTTCTTC,CASSQTTGEQFF
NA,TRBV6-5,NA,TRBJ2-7,TGTGCCAGCAGTGGTGGGTACGAGCAGTACTTC,CASSGGYEQYF
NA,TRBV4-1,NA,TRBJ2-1,TGCGCCAGCAGCCAAGGAGGGGGGGGAAGGTACAATGAGCAGTTCTTC,CASSQGGGGRYNEQFF
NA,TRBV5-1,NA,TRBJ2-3,TGCGCCAGCAGCCGGGACACCCGCACAGATACGCAGTATTTT,CASSRDTRTDTQYF
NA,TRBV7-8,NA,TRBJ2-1,TGTGCCAGCTCTCGCCCGGACTCCCTCTACAATGAGCAGTTCTTC,CASSRPDSLYNEQFF